The 19 T cell receptor beta chains in this list originate from one sample, sequenced in a study of T cell responses to AZD1222 COVID-19 vaccine. TCRdb's copy holds only in-frame clones and misses some; the assay was immunoSEQ multiplex PCR. The data hold around 150,000 clones, with about 90% observed a single time. Sample: peripheral blood, taken on day 0 of MenACWY control vaccination. These receptors were taken from an adult in good health.

About this clone: The DNA is left out, because the CDR3 cannot be placed on it with certainty; the CDR3 is given as TCRdb lists it. The chain employs TRBV6-5 and TRBJ1-6; the table assigns TRBD1, which was not confirmed against the DNA. The V gene's germline CDR1 is MNHEY and CDR2 SVGAGI. The CDR3 length equals 16 residues, ends included. CDR3 in amino acids: CASSSSDRRHNSPLHF.

The V and J genes are TRBV5-1 and TRBJ2-3, with 13 bases identical to TRBD2. V lost 1 base, J lost 4 bases, and 3 bases stayed unmatched. The CDR3 length is 16 residues. Germline V gives CDR1 SGHRS, CDR2 YFSETQ. CDR3 in DNA: TGCGCCAGCAGCTTGCGGACTAGCGGGAGTTCAGATACGCAGTATTTT. Translated, it gives CASSLRTSGSSDTQYF.

This rearrangement joins TRBV5-1 to TRBJ2-4, with D possibly matching TRBD2 (6 bases). Germline-derived CDR1 and CDR2 are SGHRS and YFSETQ. Trimming pared 4 bases from V and 1 base from J, leaving 18 bases between. The length of the CDR3 is 17 residues. As DNA, the CDR3 is TGCGCCAGCAGCCCGGACGGGGGTGTTAAGGCCAAAAACATTCAGTACTTC. It yields the protein CASSPDGGVKAKNIQYF.

The chain combines TRBV7-9 with TRBJ2-7; no clear D gene. V was trimmed by 1 base and J by 6 bases, leaving 7 bases between them. This CDR3 region has 12 residues. The germline CDR1 and CDR2 sequences are SEHNR and FQNEAQ (reference sequence). DNA for the CDR3: TGTGCCAGCAGCTTAGGTGACTTCGAGCAGTACTTC. This gives the protein CASSLGDFEQYF.

The rearrangement uses TRBV28 and TRBJ2-5; D might be TRBD1 (6 bases). The CDR3 totals 16 residues. Germline V CDR1 and CDR2: MDHEN, SYDVKM. The V end was cut by 11 bases, the J end by 5 bases, with 27 bases between. CDR3 DNA sequence: TGTGCCTCCAGTGCCCTAGGGGGAGTTTGGGGCGAGACCCAGTACTTC. This encodes CASSALGGVWGETQYF.

Points on this clone: One junction end disagrees with the germline gene, perhaps due to a read error. This chain uses TRBV7-7 with TRBJ2-1, with D possibly TRBD2 on 6 matching bases. The CDR3 has 16 residues. Looked up from germline, CDR1 is SSHAT and CDR2 is FNYEAQ (reference sequence). CDR3 DNA sequence: TGTGCTAGCAGTTCTGGGGTCGGGGGCTCCTACAATGAGCAGTTCTTC. As protein: CASSSGVGGSYNEQFF.

The rearrangement uses TRBV24-1 and TRBJ1-1; weak D call: TRBD1 (6 bases). CDR3 length equals 13 residues. V lost 2 bases and J lost 11, with 14 bases in between. Germline V gene lookup returns CDR1 KGHDR and CDR2 SFDVKD. The CDR3 bases are TGTGCCACCAGTGATTCCGGGACAAAAGGCGCTTTCTTT. The encoded protein is CATSDSGTKGAFF.

The chain couples TRBV2 to TRBJ2-1, with a weak D call TRBD1 (6 bases). The CDR3 is 13 amino acids. Trimming shortened V by 8 bases and J by 4 bases, and 12 bases separated the two germline ends. CDR1 is SNHLY, CDR2 FYNNEI, per germline. DNA for the CDR3: TGTGCCAGCGGGACAACACCGTACAATGAGCAGTTCTTC. Amino acids: CASGTTPYNEQFF.

This clone was seen only a few times. V is TRBV7-8 and J is TRBJ1-5; D call uncertain. The CDR3 consists of 14 residues. Trimming shortened V by 0 bases and J by 7 bases, and 10 bases separated the two germline ends. Germline V gene lookup returns CDR1 SGHVS and CDR2 FQNEAQ. This CDR3 reads CASSLAGKIQPQHF. CDR3 nucleotide sequence: TGTGCCAGCAGCTTAGCCGGGAAGATCCAGCCCCAGCATTTT.

This chain links TRBV5-1 with TRBJ2-7; 12 bases match TRBD1. The CDR3 loop spans 14 amino acids. Per germline, CDR1 SGHRS and CDR2 YFSETQ. The V and J ends lost 5 bases and 7 bases, in that order; junction bases with no gene match: 7. CDR3 protein: CASRVGTGGREQYF. The CDR3 bases are TGCGCCAGCAGAGTCGGGACAGGGGGCAGAGAGCAGTACTTC.

This rearrangement joins TRBV5-1 to TRBJ1-4, with unresolved D. The CDR3 sequence is 18 residues long. Germline V CDR1 and CDR2: SGHRS, YFSETQ. V lost 4 bases, J lost 0 bases, and 19 bases lay in between. CDR3 sequence: CASSGRQFFSATNEKLFF. In DNA, the CDR3 is TGCGCCAGCAGCGGGCGGCAGTTCTTTTCTGCAACTAATGAAAAACTGTTTTTT.

The gene calls are TRBV7-3 and TRBJ2-7, with 8 bases matching TRBD1. The V segment lost 6 bases and the J segment 6 bases; nucleotides outside the gene matches: 10. The germline CDR1 and CDR2 sequences are SGHTA and FQGTGA. The CDR3 totals 14 residues. The CDR3 sequence: CASRPTGGTGEQYF. The CDR3 nucleotides are TGTGCCAGCAGACCAACAGGGGGGACTGGCGAGCAGTACTTC.

The chain recombines TRBV6-6 with TRBJ1-5; D is possibly TRBD1 (6 bases). CDR1 is MNHNY and CDR2 is SVGAGI in the germline V gene (reference sequence). The length of the CDR3 is 13 residues. V lost 7 bases and J 7 bases, leaving 14 bases between the germline ends. CDR3 coding DNA: TGTGCCAGCACCCACGACAGGAACCAGCCCCAGCATTTT. It specifies CASTHDRNQPQHF.

The genes are TRBV3-1 (or the pseudogene TRBV3-2) and TRBJ1-6; no clear D. V lost 3 bases to trimming and J lost 9 bases, with 9 bases between them. This CDR3 comprises 13 residues. From germline, CDR1 is LGHDT and CDR2 YNNKEL (reference sequence). The CDR3 region is CASSQEESSPLHF. As DNA, the CDR3 is TGTGCCAGCAGCCAGGAGGAGAGTTCACCCCTCCACTTT.

CDR3 DNA sequence: TGTGCCAGCAGCTTAGTCGCAGGGGGCGCCGGCACTGAAGCTTTCTTT. It codes for CASSLVAGGAGTEAFF. The chain combines TRBV11-2 with TRBJ1-1; TRBD1 aligns across 8 bases. CDR1 and CDR2 from the germline V gene are SGHAT and FQNNGV. With V trimmed by 1 base and J by 4 bases, 8 bases remained unmatched. The CDR3 runs 16 residues.

This chain joins TRBV4-1 and TRBJ2-1, with 10 bases aligning to TRBD1. Germline V gene sequence: CDR1 MGHRA, CDR2 YSYEKL. J gave up 6 bases and V 3 bases, and 5 bases lay outside the gene matches. CDR3 length equals 15 residues. The CDR3, as DNA: TGCGCCAGCAGCCACCGGGACAGGGGTGGCAATGAGCAGTTCTTC. It specifies CASSHRDRGGNEQFF.

This rearrangement joins TRBV10-3 to TRBJ1-1; D gene ambiguous. The CDR3 consists of 14 residues. Trimming cost V 2 bases and J 1 base, with 8 bases left between them. Germline values: CDR1 ENHRY, CDR2 SYGVKD. DNA of the CDR3: TGTGCCATCAGTGAGGGACGGTGGAACACTGAAGCTTTCTTT. Translating it yields CAISEGRWNTEAFF.

This clone was detected ten times or more. The chain is built from TRBV7-3 and TRBJ1-1, with D uncertain. Trimming stripped 5 bases from V and 0 bases from J, with 19 bases between. The CDR3 runs to 17 residues. Germline values: CDR1 SGHTA, CDR2 FQGTGA. The CDR3 region has the DNA TGTGCCAGCAGCCAAAACGGAGGGTTCGGAATGAACACTGAAGCTTTCTTT. Translated, it gives CASSQNGGFGMNTEAFF.

This chain uses TRBV19 with TRBJ2-5; TRBD1 matches 10 bases. This CDR3 region has 15 residues. Germline loops: CDR1 LNHDA, CDR2 SQIVND (reference sequence). Unmatched junction bases numbered 7, after V lost 4 bases and J lost 5 bases. This CDR3 reads CASSRGTGVRETQYF. CDR3 nucleotide sequence: TGTGCCAGTAGTAGAGGGACAGGGGTTCGGGAGACCCAGTACTTC.